These T cell receptor beta chains were read from a single sample in a study of blood T cell repertoires in COVID-19. The protocol was immunoSEQ multiplex PCR, while the TCRdb copy is restricted to in-frame clones and leaves out a portion. The data hold 250,000 to 400,000 clones, with roughly nine tenths observed a single time. Sequenced input: peripheral blood. These receptor sequences come from a woman aged 25 to 39 with COVID-19, enrolled during active disease. The CDR3 runs from the conserved cysteine through the conserved F or W. The order of the fields is CDR3 DNA, CDR3 protein, V gene, D gene, J gene, clone size. D genes are given only for firm matches. Size is omitted from some rows. Given values are once, few, many or a class for expanded clones.

TGTGCCAGCAGTCCCCGACAGGGCCAAGGGGGAGAGACCCAGTACTTC	CASSPRQGQGGETQYF	TRBV9	TRBD1	TRBJ2-5	NA
TGCAGCGTTGAGATGGCGTGGGGGGGCGAGCAGTACTTC	CSVEMAWGGEQYF	TRBV29-1	TRBD2	TRBJ2-7	NA
TGTGCCAGCAGTTTCCCACAGGGTGGGGAAGCTTTCTTT	CASSFPQGGEAFF	TRBV6-5	NA	TRBJ1-1	NA
TGTGCCAGCAGCTATACACCTAATCAGCCCCAGCATTTT	CASSYTPNQPQHF	TRBV5-6	NA	TRBJ1-5	NA
TGTGCCAGCAGCCAAGGAGCAGGGGCCGCCTTCTATGGCTACACCTTC	CASSQGAGAAFYGYTF	TRBV4-2	NA	TRBJ1-2	few
TGTGCCAGCAGCCCCCAATCTAGCGGAGCCTCCTACAATGAGCAGTTCTTC	CASSPQSSGASYNEQFF	TRBV3-1/TRBV3-2	TRBD2	TRBJ2-1	few
TGTGCCTGGAGGGGGGGGACTAGCGGCCTCACAGATACGCAGTATTTT	CAWRGGTSGLTDTQYF	TRBV30	TRBD2	TRBJ2-3	NA
TGTGCCAGCAGCCAAGGGACTCTGGAATATGGCTACACCTTC	CASSQGTLEYGYTF	TRBV14	NA	TRBJ1-2	NA
TGTGCCAGCAGCTTAAGCCGGACTAGCGGGAGCACAGATACGCAGTATTTT	CASSLSRTSGSTDTQYF	TRBV7-2	TRBD2	TRBJ2-3	NA
TGTGCCAGCAACACGCGGGGGGTGCCCTACAATGAGCAGTTCTTC	CASNTRGVPYNEQFF	TRBV28	TRBD2	TRBJ2-1	NA
TGTGCCAGCAGTGAAGAGGGCGGGGCCACCGGCACAGATACGCAGTATTTT	CASSEEGGATGTDTQYF	TRBV7-2	NA	TRBJ2-3	NA
TGCGCCAGCAGCTTGGATCCGAGTGGGAGCGGTAACTATGGCTACACCTTC	CASSLDPSGSGNYGYTF	TRBV5-1	NA	TRBJ1-2	NA
TGTGCCTGGAGTTTTACCTCCGGGTCCTTCTCTGGGGCCAACGTCCTGACTTTC	CAWSFTSGSFSGANVLTF	TRBV30	NA	TRBJ2-6	NA
TGTGCCAGCAGCCAAGATCCCAGCTCTGGAAACACCATATATTTT	CASSQDPSSGNTIYF	TRBV14	NA	TRBJ1-3	NA
TGTGCTAGTGGTTTTTCGACAGGGATCGTGAGAACGGGCTACACCTTC	CASGFSTGIVRTGYTF	TRBV12-5	TRBD1	TRBJ1-2	NA
TGTGCCACCAGTGCTTTAGGGACAGGGGGCCTGGATGAGCAGTTCTTC	CATSALGTGGLDEQFF	TRBV24-1	TRBD1	TRBJ2-1	NA
TGTGCCAGCAGCCGACTTAGGCGGGAGAGCGAGCAGTACTTC	CASSRLRRESEQYF	TRBV3-1/TRBV3-2	TRBD2	TRBJ2-7	NA